This T cell receptor beta chain was sequenced in a study of regulatory T cells in long-lasting Graves disease. Study background: A definition of persistent Graves' disease required over 5 years of antithyroid drugs plus positive TSH receptor antibodies.

The time point here: persistent/refractory GD, antithyroid drugs over 5 years with positive TRAb. There was RNA extracted from PBMCs, and the TCR library was made from it. This clonotype showed up just a few times. V gave up 4 bases and J gave up 1 base, with 14 bases separating them. CDR1 is SGHRS, CDR2 YFSETQ, per germline. The CDR3 consists of 16 residues. iRepertoire HTBI primers and Arm-PCR of CDR3 regions built TCR beta libraries. TCRdb analysed the multiplex PCR reads with MiXCR anew, one entry per CDR3 protein. The sample has hundreds of thousands of distinct CDR3 sequences, about 20% seen once.

The input for sequencing was peripheral blood mononuclear cells (PBMCs), taken when the disease was refractory, from a patient treated with antithyroid drugs. The sequence derives from a female donor with Graves disease. The gene calls are TRBV5-1 and TRBJ2-2; perhaps TRBD2 as D (6 bases). This chain's CDR3 is CASSQRGVMNTGELFF. In nucleotides, the CDR3 is TGCGCCAGCAGCCAACGCGGGGTGATGAACACCGGGGAGCTGTTTTTT.